The TCR beta chain described here comes from a study of molecular identifiers for immune sequencing clone quantification (dated by TCRdb to the late 2010s). Study-level background: For a replicate experiment, RNA from around 20,000 or 100,000 naive CD8 T cells was divided into five aliquots, of which four were sequenced. This methods study used CD8 T cells to benchmark TCR RNA copy counting and molecular-identifier clustering-based TCR repertoire sequencing (MIDCIRS).

The CDR3 runs 14 residues from the cysteine to the phenylalanine. Solely the CDR3 DNA is kept, with 42 bases framed from the first base. The V end gives up 6 bases and the J end 0 bases, leaving 1 base in the junction not matched to a gene. For CDR1 and CDR2, the germline V gene lists WSHSY and SAAADI. This clonotype was observed many times. It has no known antigen specificity. One base away there is no much larger clone; base qualities are not given. Naive CD8 T cell libraries were made from around 18,000 to 910,000 sorted cells using 10%, 30% or 50% of purified RNA. Naive CD8 T cells, defined as CD8+CD4-CCR7+CD45RA+, were FACS-sorted into RLT Plus buffer on a BD FACSAria II. Approximately eleven TCR copies' worth of Jurkat RNA were spiked into roughly 17,000-1,100,000 naive CD8 T cell samples to test detection sensitivity. CD8 T cells were enriched using RosetteSep CD8+ T Cell Enrichment Cocktail and Ficoll-Paque, and the enriched cells then underwent ACK red cell lysis.

What the study reported, not specific to this receptor: Modeling estimated about 2.8 recovered TCR RNA copies per cell, compared with about 10 by digital PCR, which implies approximately 30% capture efficiency. Clones above 20 RNA copies held over 99% of molecules in CMV-specific effector cells but under 1% in naive cells. Highly expanded clone sizes could be underestimated because identical TCR molecules may share a barcode. Even against a background of about a million naive CD8 T cells, spiked-in Jurkat TCR RNA amounting to a single cell's worth was reported to be detectable. Without barcode sub-clustering, chimeric consensus sequences inflated TCR diversity; chimeras reached as high as 47%. Naive libraries contained spiked-in Jurkat TCR RNA (more than 9 copies' worth), which is not part of the donor repertoire.

The library was produced with PCR. The run used an Illumina HiSeq 4000. Bulk TCR libraries were generated as previously described, with the TCR primers listed in Table S5 used. Purification of total RNA was performed with the Qiagen AllPrep DNA/RNA kit. Before analysis, reads from multiple sequencing runs of the same library were pooled. The source study handled its data this way. Reads were retained only if the reads had an exact TCR constant sequence, and the retained reads were trimmed to 150 nt and grouped according to their 12-nt molecular barcodes. Reads within each barcode group were sub-clustered using a 15% Levenshtein threshold, and quality-weighted consensus sequences were constructed for each RNA molecule. Non-functional sequences were filtered out, along with any lower-count sequence sitting one edit away from another sequence. Barcode sub-clusters with fewer than 20% of the maximum read count were removed, based on fitting two negative binomial distributions. Using fastp trimming at Q25 and MiXCR clonotype assembly, TCRdb reanalyzed the public sequencing data and kept in-frame beta chains. For every CDR3 protein sequence, its rows merge into one entry that carries the most common genes and DNA. The V and J calls were not made by the authors but by TCRdb's processing. The sample includes 5,500 or so distinct CDR3 sequences, with about 16% observed a single time. The ten largest make up around 2.5% of the sample.

The clonotype was recovered from a human donor in good health. Some libraries in this study had Jurkat cell RNA spiked in. The sequence links TRBV10-2 to TRBJ2-7; the junction holds 11 bases that match TRBD2. Sequenced: naive CD8+ T cells from blood, with Jurkat cell RNA spiked in. This specimen's cell subset or site label, interpreted: FACS-sorted CD8+CD4-CCR7+CD45RA+ naive T cells. This receptor has the CDR3 CASSGTSGSYEQYF. In nucleotide form, the sequence is TGCGCCAGCAGCGGGACTAGCGGCTCCTACGAGCAGTACTTC.